The clone carrying this T cell receptor (beta chain) was picked up many times. Its antigen is unknown. These data come from a study of human T cells and chemical hapten exposure. Turning to the study itself: For the roughly 25-week duration of the study, patients were given weekly doses of diphenylcyclopropenone on the scalp. Whole-study findings and limits: Alopecia affecting every donor means their immune response may not match healthy people's.

TCRdb reanalysed the RACE reads using MiXCR and keeps one entry per CDR3 protein. The data contain around 120,000 distinct CDR3 sequences, 12% to 15% of them seen just once; the ten biggest clones take up roughly 0.92%. There are 14 residues in the CDR3. Germline CDR1 reads LGHNA; CDR2 reads YNFKEQ. Trimming cost V 4 bases and J 4 bases, with 12 bases left between them. Time point of the sample: patch test 1, 2 weeks after DPC sensitization. Specified treatment: therapeutic diphenylcyclopropenone sensitization with weekly scalp DPC. Non-pregnant alopecia patients aged 18 to 70, suitable for DPC therapy. From whole blood left unfractionated, total RNA was extracted.

The source material was whole blood, sampled in connection with sensitization to the hapten diphenylcyclopropenone (DPC). This TCR was recovered from a man aged 18 to 29 with alopecia areata. Some clones in this sample may be carry-over from other donors' samples. The chain carries TRBV4-2 and TRBJ2-3, with D tentatively TRBD2 (6 bases). CDR3 in DNA: TGTGCCAGCAGCCTCGAGACTAGTTCAGATACGCAGTATTTT. This gives the protein CASSLETSSDTQYF.